The 12 T cell receptor beta chains listed next were all sequenced from one sample in a study of cytomegalovirus exposure and HLA in healthy donors. The primer mix had 60 Vbeta and 13 Jbeta primers. Clones were read by immunoSEQ multiplex PCR, and TCRdb kept only the in-frame ones, dropping some. Of roughly 120,000 clones listed, 79% are singletons. Sequencing input: PBMCs. These receptor sequences come from a man aged 30 to 45 in good health and CMV-seropositive.

The V and J genes are TRBV9 and TRBJ2-3, with TRBD1 matching 8 bases. The germline V gene encodes CDR1 SGDLS and CDR2 YYNGEE. V was pared by 2 bases and J by 2 bases, with 7 bases of the junction left unmatched. There are 16 residues in the CDR3. Here the CDR3 reads CASSVLNRGNTDTQYF. The CDR3 nucleotides are TGTGCCAGCAGCGTTCTAAACAGGGGGAACACAGATACGCAGTATTTT.

This clone was observed a few times. The rearrangement links TRBV28 to TRBJ2-2; TRBD2 agrees at 15 bases. This CDR3 is built from 18 residues. V trimming: 2 bases; J trimming: 3 bases; junction bases outside the gene matches: 4. Germline CDR1 and CDR2: MDHEN and SYDVKM. For the CDR3, the DNA is TGTGCCAGCAGTTTACCGGGACTAGCGGGAGGACACACCGGGGAGCTGTTTTTT. It translates to CASSLPGLAGGHTGELFF.

This chain uses TRBV6-6 with TRBJ1-1; unclear D gene. This CDR3 has 15 amino acids. V was cut by 0 bases and J by 2 bases, with 10 bases left in between. Germline V lookup: CDR1 MNHNY, CDR2 SVGAGI (reference sequence). The CDR3 region has the DNA TGTGCCAGCAGTTACTCGAGCGGGAGAAACACTGAAGCTTTCTTT. It is translated as CASSYSSGRNTEAFF.

This clone was found a few times. V gene TRBV7-9 combines with J gene TRBJ2-1; D gene uncertain. Germline V gives CDR1 SEHNR, CDR2 FQNEAQ (reference sequence). The CDR3 is 13 amino acids. With 5 bases removed from V and 4 bases from J, the gap between germline ends came to 9 bases. The CDR3 DNA is TGTGCCAGCAGCCATGACTTGTACAATGAGCAGTTCTTC. Residues: CASSHDLYNEQFF.

Note on this clone: Sequence at one end of the junction differs from germline and may be a read error. The V gene is TRBV9, the J gene TRBJ1-6, with TRBD1 matching 8 bases. The CDR3 totals 14 residues. Germline assignment: CDR1 SGDLS and CDR2 YYNGEE. In DNA, the CDR3 is TGTGCCAGCTGCGTATTACAGGGGGATTCACCCCTCCACTTT. Protein product: CASCVLQGDSPLHF.

The chain joins TRBV19 to TRBJ2-3; tentative D call: TRBD2 (6 bases). In germline, CDR1 is LNHDA, CDR2 SQIVND (reference sequence). The CDR3 runs 13 residues. V lost 3 bases to trimming and J lost 4 bases, with 8 bases between them. The CDR3: CASSIGEADTQYF. CDR3 bases: TGTGCCAGTAGTATCGGGGAGGCAGATACGCAGTATTTT.

This chain connects TRBV28 to TRBJ2-3, with 7 bases aligning to TRBD2. Trimming at V came to 3 bases and at J to 4 bases, leaving 4 bases not matched to a gene. The CDR3 consists of 14 residues. Germline values: CDR1 MDHEN, CDR2 SYDVKM. CDR3 in amino acids: CASSLGGRPDTQYF. As DNA, the CDR3 is TGTGCCAGCAGTTTGGGAGGGAGGCCAGATACGCAGTATTTT.

The rearrangement joins TRBV11-2 to TRBJ2-3; possibly TRBD2 for D (6 bases). CDR1 is SGHAT and CDR2 is FQNNGV in the germline V gene. This CDR3 contains 17 residues. Trimming stripped 1 base from V and 8 bases from J, with 22 bases between. Here the CDR3 DNA reads TGTGCCAGCAGCTTAGTGGAGGGGCGGCCTGATAGTCGTACGCAGTATTTT. Residues: CASSLVEGRPDSRTQYF.

CDR3 loop: CASSQRSIIAGTKSTDTQYF. In nucleotides, the CDR3 is TGTGCCAGCAGCCAGCGTAGTATAATAGCGGGGACAAAAAGCACAGATACGCAGTATTTT. The V gene is TRBV9, the J gene TRBJ2-3; 8 bases match TRBD2. The germline CDR1 and CDR2 sequences are SGDLS and YYNGEE. J gave up 0 bases and V 4 bases, and 19 bases lay outside the gene matches. This CDR3 comprises 20 residues.

The V gene is TRBV13, the J gene TRBJ2-3, with 14 bases identical to TRBD2. Germline V gives CDR1 PRHDT, CDR2 FYEKMQ (reference sequence). This CDR3 has 16 residues. The V segment lost 5 bases and the J segment 4 bases; nucleotides outside the gene matches: 5. The DNA of the CDR3 is TGTGCCAGCAGCCCAGGACTAGCGGGAGGCCCAGATACGCAGTATTTT. Protein product: CASSPGLAGGPDTQYF.

This chain uses TRBV11-1 with TRBJ2-3; 12 bases align to TRBD2. J gave up 8 bases and V 0 bases, and 6 bases lay outside the gene matches. The CDR3 is made up of 16 amino acids. Germline V gives CDR1 SGHAT, CDR2 FQDESV (reference sequence). Here the CDR3 reads CASSLATSGGPGTQYF. The CDR3 DNA follows: TGTGCCAGCAGCTTAGCAACTAGCGGGGGGCCGGGTACGCAGTATTTT.

The CDR3 loop reads CAWTAPGTDTQYF. The CDR3 DNA reads TGTGCCTGGACCGCTCCGGGCACAGATACGCAGTATTTT. The V and J genes are TRBV30 and TRBJ2-3, with unresolved D. The CDR3 runs 13 residues. V lost 4 bases and J lost 1, with 9 bases in between. CDR1 is GTSNPN and CDR2 is SVGIG in the germline V gene (reference sequence).